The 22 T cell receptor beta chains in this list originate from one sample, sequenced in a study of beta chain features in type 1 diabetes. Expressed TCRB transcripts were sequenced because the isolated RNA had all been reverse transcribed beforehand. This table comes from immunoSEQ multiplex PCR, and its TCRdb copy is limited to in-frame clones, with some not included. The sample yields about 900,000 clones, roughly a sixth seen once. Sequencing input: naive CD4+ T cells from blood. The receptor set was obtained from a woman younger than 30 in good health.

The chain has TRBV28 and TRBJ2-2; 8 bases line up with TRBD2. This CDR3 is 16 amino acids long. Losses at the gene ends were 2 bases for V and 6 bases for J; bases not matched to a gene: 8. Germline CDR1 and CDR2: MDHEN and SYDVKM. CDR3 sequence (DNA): TGTGCCAGCAGTTTAACGGGACTAGTAGGTGCCGGGGAGCTGTTTTTT. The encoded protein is CASSLTGLVGAGELFF.

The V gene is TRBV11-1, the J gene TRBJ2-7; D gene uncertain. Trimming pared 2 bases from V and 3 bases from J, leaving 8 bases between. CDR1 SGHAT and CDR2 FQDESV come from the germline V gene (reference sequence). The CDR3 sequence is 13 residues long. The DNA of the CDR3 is TGTGCCAGCAGCTTATACAACTACTACGAGCAGTACTTC. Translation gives CASSLYNYYEQYF.

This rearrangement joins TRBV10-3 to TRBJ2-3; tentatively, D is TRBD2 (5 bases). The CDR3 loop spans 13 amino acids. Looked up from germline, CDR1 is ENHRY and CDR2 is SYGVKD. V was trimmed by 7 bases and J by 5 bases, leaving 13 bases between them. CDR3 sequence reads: CAIKGGPGDTQYF. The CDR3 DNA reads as TGTGCCATCAAAGGAGGCCCGGGAGATACGCAGTATTTT.

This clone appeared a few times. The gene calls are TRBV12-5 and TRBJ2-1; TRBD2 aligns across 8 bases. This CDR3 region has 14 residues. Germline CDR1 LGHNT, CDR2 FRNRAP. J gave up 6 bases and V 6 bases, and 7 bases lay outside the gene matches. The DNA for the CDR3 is TGTGCTAGTGGCGGGGGGGTTTTATCCAATGAGCAGTTCTTC. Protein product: CASGGGVLSNEQFF.

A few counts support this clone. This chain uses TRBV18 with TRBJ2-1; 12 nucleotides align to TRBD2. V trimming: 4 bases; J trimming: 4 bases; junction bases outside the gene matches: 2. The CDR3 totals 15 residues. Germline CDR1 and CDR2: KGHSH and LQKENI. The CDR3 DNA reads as TGTGCCAGCTCACGGACTAGCGGGACTTACAATGAGCAGTTCTTC. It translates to CASSRTSGTYNEQFF.

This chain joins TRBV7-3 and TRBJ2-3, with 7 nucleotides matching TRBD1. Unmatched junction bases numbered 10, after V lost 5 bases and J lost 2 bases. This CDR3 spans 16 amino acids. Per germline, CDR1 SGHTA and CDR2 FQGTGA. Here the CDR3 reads CASSRRTGTHTDTQYF. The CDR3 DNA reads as TGTGCCAGCAGCCGCCGGACAGGAACCCACACAGATACGCAGTATTTT.

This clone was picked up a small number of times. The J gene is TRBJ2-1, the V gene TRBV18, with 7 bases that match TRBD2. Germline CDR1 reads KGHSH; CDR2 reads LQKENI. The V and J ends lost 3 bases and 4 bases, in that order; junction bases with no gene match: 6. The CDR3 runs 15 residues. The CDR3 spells CASSPLASGYNEQFF. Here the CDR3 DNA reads TGTGCCAGCTCACCCCTGGCTAGCGGTTACAATGAGCAGTTCTTC.

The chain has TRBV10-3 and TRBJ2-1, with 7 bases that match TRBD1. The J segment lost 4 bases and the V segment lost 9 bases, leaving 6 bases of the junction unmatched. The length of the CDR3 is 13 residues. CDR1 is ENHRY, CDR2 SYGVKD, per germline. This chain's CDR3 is CAMAGGVYNEQFF. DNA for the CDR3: TGTGCCATGGCAGGGGGTGTATACAATGAGCAGTTCTTC.

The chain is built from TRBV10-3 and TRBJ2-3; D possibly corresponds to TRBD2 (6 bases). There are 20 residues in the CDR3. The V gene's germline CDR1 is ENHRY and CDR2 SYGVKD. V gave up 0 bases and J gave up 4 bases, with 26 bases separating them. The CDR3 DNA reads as TGTGCCATCAGTGAGTCGGAGGGGATGCCCCGAGGTTGGGGCGCAGATACGCAGTATTTT. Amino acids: CAISESEGMPRGWGADTQYF.

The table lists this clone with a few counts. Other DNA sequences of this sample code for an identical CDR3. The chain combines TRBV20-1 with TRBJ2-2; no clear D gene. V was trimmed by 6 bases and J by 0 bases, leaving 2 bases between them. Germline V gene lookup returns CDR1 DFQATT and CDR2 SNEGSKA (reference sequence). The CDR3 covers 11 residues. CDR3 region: CSATNTGELFF. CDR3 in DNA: TGCAGTGCGACGAACACCGGGGAGCTGTTTTTT.

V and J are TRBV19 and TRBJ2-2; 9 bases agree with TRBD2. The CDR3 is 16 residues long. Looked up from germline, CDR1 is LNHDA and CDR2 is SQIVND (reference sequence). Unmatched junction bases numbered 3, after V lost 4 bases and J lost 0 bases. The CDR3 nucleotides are TGTGCCAGTAGTACTTCTAGCGGGACGAACACCGGGGAGCTGTTTTTT. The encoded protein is CASSTSSGTNTGELFF.

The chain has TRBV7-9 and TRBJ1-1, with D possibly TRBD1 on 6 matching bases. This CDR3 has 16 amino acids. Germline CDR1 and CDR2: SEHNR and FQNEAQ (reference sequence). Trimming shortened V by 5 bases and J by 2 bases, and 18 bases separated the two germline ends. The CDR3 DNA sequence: TGTGCCAGCAGCCGGAGGGGGAGAAGTTTTAACACTGAAGCTTTCTTT. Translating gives CASSRRGRSFNTEAFF.

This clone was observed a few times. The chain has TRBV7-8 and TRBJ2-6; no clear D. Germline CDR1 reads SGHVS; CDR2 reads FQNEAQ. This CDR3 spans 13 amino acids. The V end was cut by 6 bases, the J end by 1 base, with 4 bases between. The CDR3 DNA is TGTGCCAGCAGGATTTCTGGGGCCAACGTCCTGACTTTC. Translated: CASRISGANVLTF.

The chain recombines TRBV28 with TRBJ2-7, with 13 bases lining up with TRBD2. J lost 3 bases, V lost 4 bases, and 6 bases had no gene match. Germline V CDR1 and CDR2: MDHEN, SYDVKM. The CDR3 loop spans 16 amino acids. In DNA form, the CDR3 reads TGTGCCAGCAGTTCGGGACTAGCGGGACGGCACTACGAGCAGTACTTC. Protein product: CASSSGLAGRHYEQYF.

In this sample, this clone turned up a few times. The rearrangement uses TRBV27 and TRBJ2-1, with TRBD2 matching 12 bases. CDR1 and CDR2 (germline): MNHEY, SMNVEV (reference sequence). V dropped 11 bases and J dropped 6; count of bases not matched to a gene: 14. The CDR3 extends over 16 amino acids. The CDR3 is CASTERGLAGRNEQFF. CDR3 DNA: TGTGCCTCGACCGAGAGGGGACTAGCGGGCCGCAATGAGCAGTTCTTC.

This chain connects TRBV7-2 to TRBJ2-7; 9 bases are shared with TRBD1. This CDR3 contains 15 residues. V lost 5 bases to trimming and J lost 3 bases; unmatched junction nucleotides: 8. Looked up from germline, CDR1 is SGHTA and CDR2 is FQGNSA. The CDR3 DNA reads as TGTGCCAGCAGCGCAGACAGGGGGTTCGGCTACGAGCAGTACTTC. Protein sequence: CASSADRGFGYEQYF.

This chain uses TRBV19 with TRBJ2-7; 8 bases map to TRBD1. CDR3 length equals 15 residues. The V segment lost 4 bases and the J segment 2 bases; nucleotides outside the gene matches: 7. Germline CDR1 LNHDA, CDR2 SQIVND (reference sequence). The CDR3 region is CASSSATGVAYEQYF. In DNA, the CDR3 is TGTGCCAGTAGTAGTGCGACAGGGGTTGCCTACGAGCAGTACTTC.

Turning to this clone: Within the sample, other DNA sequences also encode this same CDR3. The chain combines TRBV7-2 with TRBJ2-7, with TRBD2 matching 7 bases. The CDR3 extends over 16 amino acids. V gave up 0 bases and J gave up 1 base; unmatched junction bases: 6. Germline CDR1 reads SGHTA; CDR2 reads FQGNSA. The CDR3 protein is CASSLALASGSYEQYF. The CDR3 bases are TGTGCCAGCAGCTTAGCTCTCGCTAGCGGTTCCTACGAGCAGTACTTC.

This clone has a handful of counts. Written as DNA, the CDR3 is TGTGCCAGCCAGGGACTAGCGGGAGCCGGGGAGCTGTTTTTT. Translating gives CASQGLAGAGELFF. The genes are TRBV19 and TRBJ2-2, with 14 bases identical to TRBD2. The CDR3 extends over 14 amino acids. CDR1 and CDR2 from the germline V gene are LNHDA and SQIVND (reference sequence). V was pared by 9 bases and J by 6 bases, with 3 bases of the junction left unmatched.

CDR3 residues: CASSSASSGANVLTF. The CDR3 region has the DNA TGTGCCAGCAGCTCAGCCTCCTCTGGGGCCAACGTCCTGACTTTC. This sequence joins TRBV5-4 and TRBJ2-6; no reliable D call. V lost 3 bases and J lost 0, with 7 bases in between. Germline lookup yields CDR1 SGHNT and CDR2 YYREEE (reference sequence). The CDR3 is 15 amino acids.

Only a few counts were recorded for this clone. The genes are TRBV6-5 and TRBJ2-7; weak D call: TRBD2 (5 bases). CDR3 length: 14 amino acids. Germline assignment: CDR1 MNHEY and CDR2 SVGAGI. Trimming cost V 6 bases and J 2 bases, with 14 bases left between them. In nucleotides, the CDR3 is TGTGCCAGCAGCCCTGAGGGCGGACCCTACGAGCAGTACTTC. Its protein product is CASSPEGGPYEQYF.

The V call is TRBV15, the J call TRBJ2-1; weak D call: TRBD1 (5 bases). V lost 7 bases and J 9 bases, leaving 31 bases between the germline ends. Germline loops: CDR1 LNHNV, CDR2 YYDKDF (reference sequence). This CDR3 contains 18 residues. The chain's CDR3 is CATKPFAQAIHLQGEQFF. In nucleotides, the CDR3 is TGTGCCACCAAACCCTTTGCCCAAGCGATCCACCTCCAGGGTGAGCAGTTCTTC.